The entry below describes one T cell receptor (beta chain). The antigen remains unidentified. Method: immunoSEQ multiplex PCR; TCRdb's copy keeps in-frame clones and lacks some. This table has more than 95,000 clones, about nine tenths appearing once. This record belongs to a study of T cell responses to AZD1222 COVID-19 vaccine. Study-level findings and limits: In a largely white British group with more females than males, clonal diversity was possibly underestimated.

Germline CDR1 SQVTM, CDR2 ANQGSEA. V was cut by 3 bases and J by 2 bases, with 6 bases left in between. CDR3 length equals 12 residues. The TCR sequence derives from an adult in good health. The rearrangement joins TRBV29-1 to TRBJ2-3; D uncertain. Material: peripheral blood, obtained on day 0 of MenACWY control vaccination. In nucleotides, the CDR3 is TGCAGCGTTGAGGGCACCACAGATACGCAGTATTTT. It yields the protein CSVEGTTDTQYF.